This T cell receptor (beta chain) was profiled in a study of blood T cell repertoires in COVID-19. About the research overall: Acute and convalescent COVID-19 samples came from the United States, Italy and Spain.

As originally analysed: Nucleated cell number was recorded as an estimate derived from reference gene primer amplification. Profiling relied on immunoSEQ multiplex PCR, and the TCRdb table lists in-frame clones only, not all of them. V and J calls and clone size are given by that table; D and trimming were obtained from the DNA. The data show around 100,000 clones, 89% seen once. Patients from Seattle were sampled longitudinally, starting during active infection. V lost 1 base, J lost 6 bases, and 9 bases stayed unmatched. The germline V gene has CDR1 SGHTS and CDR2 YDEGEE. The CDR3 runs 16 residues. The origin of this receptor is a man between 50 and 59 years old with COVID-19, enrolled during active disease. The chain has TRBV5-8 and TRBJ1-4; 7 bases line up with TRBD1. Sequenced sample: peripheral blood. The CDR3 loop is CASSLSPGGRDEKLFF. The CDR3 bases are TGTGCCAGCAGCTTGTCTCCAGGGGGAAGGGATGAAAAACTGTTTTTT.